This T cell receptor beta chain originates from a study of OX40 agonist ivuxolimab in advanced cancers. Across the whole study: Patients were treated with intravenous ivuxolimab, dosed at 0.01 to 10 mg/kg and infused every 2 weeks. Checkpoint inhibitors had been given previously to over 30% of patients.

Here immunoSEQ multiplex PCR was the method, and the copy in TCRdb shows in-frame clones only, minus some. The sample shows about 73,000 clones, roughly nine tenths of them seen only once. Patients who had autoimmune disease history or got systemic immunosuppression were left out. With baseline, cycle 4 day 1, and cycle 7 day 1 as timepoints, blood was sampled. This clone came up once. This clonotype was sampled from an adult with an advanced solid tumor such as melanoma, head and neck, liver or kidney cancer. The specimen comprised CD4+ or CD8+ T cells sorted from blood, sampled in a trial of the OX40 agonist ivuxolimab.

CDR3 residues: CSVGSGSNQHF. The CDR3 DNA follows: TGCAGCGTTGGTTCAGGGTCTAACCAGCATTTT. J is TRBJ1-5 and V is TRBV29-1, with D possibly TRBD1 on 5 matching bases. Trimming left V 4 bases short and J 12 bases short, with 13 bases between. The CDR3 contains 11 residues. The germline CDR1 and CDR2 sequences are SQVTM and ANQGSEA.